Listed here are 30 T cell receptor beta chains from one sample, sequenced in a study of response to subunit inactivated influenza vaccine. A single record per CDR3 protein comes from TCRdb applying MiXCR to the RT-PCR reads. The sample comprises about 170,000 distinct CDR3 sequences, roughly a tenth of which are singletons, and around 35% rests with the top ten. Source: CD8+ T cells sorted from PBMCs, taken around 2 years after vaccination. Receptors originate from a man between 50 and 75 years old who received an inactivated influenza vaccine.

This clonotype was counted only a few times. J is TRBJ2-7 and V is TRBV11-2, with D uncertain. The CDR3 runs to 13 residues. The ends were cut back, 5 bases at V and 3 bases at J, with 11 bases in the middle. Germline assignment: CDR1 SGHAT and CDR2 FQNNGV. The CDR3 DNA reads TGTGCCAGCAGCGCAAATAACGGCTACGAGCAGTACTTC. It translates to CASSANNGYEQYF.

Ten or more counts support this clonotype. The V gene is TRBV7-3, the J gene TRBJ2-4, with D perhaps TRBD1 (5 bases). The CDR3 length is 17 residues. Per germline, CDR1 SGHTA and CDR2 FQGTGA. Trimming cost V 1 base and J 0 bases, with 13 bases left between them. DNA for the CDR3: TGTGCCAGCAGCTTAAATCCCAGGGTTGAAGCCAAAAACATTCAGTACTTC. Translated: CASSLNPRVEAKNIQYF.

This clonotype showed up just a few times. CDR3: CASSSEGAGNTIYF. CDR3 DNA: TGTGCCAGCAGTTCCGAAGGCGCTGGAAACACCATATATTTT. The chain combines TRBV12-3 or TRBV12-4 with TRBJ1-3; no clear D. V dropped 4 bases and J dropped 2 bases, with 9 bases sitting between them. The CDR3 loop spans 14 amino acids.

This clonotype was detected many times. The chain is built from TRBV5-6 and TRBJ2-5; the match to TRBD2 covers 13 bases. Germline V gives CDR1 SGHDT, CDR2 YYEEEE. The J segment lost 4 bases and the V segment lost 6 bases, leaving 9 bases of the junction unmatched. The CDR3 has 16 residues. The CDR3 sequence: CASNKPGTSGTETQYF. In nucleotides, the CDR3 is TGTGCCAGCAACAAACCCGGGACTAGCGGGACAGAGACCCAGTACTTC.

The V gene is TRBV2, the J gene TRBJ2-7, with 10 positions matching TRBD2. Trimming cost V 1 base and J 3 bases; bases outside gene matches: 3. Germline V gene lookup returns CDR1 SNHLY and CDR2 FYNNEI. This CDR3 has 15 amino acids. The CDR3 sequence is CASSEVLAGDYEQYF. CDR3 DNA sequence: TGTGCCAGCAGTGAAGTCCTAGCGGGAGACTACGAGCAGTACTTC.

This clonotype was seen more than once but under ten times. The chain carries TRBV7-2 and TRBJ2-1; D is possibly TRBD1 or TRBD2 (7 bases each). Germline V gene data show CDR1 as SGHTA and CDR2 as FQGNSA. The CDR3 is 15 residues long. V lost 2 bases and J lost 4, with 12 bases in between. CDR3 amino acids: CASSLQGGIYNEQFF. CDR3 coding DNA: TGTGCCAGCAGCTTACAGGGGGGGATTTACAATGAGCAGTTCTTC.

DNA for the CDR3: TGCGCCAGCAGCCAAGAATTCCACTTCCGATACAATGAGCAGTTCTTC. Protein: CASSQEFHFRYNEQFF. The chain recombines TRBV4-1 with TRBJ2-1; D call uncertain. Between the trimmed V and J ends, which lost 0 bases and 4 bases, there was a span of 13 bases. Germline loops: CDR1 MGHRA, CDR2 YSYEKL. The CDR3 is 16 amino acids.

This clonotype was observed a few times. CDR3 nucleotide sequence: TGTGCCACCGCGGAGTACTCCTACAATGAGCAGTTCTTC. This codes for CATAEYSYNEQFF. The chain joins TRBV25-1 to TRBJ2-1; the D is unclear. CDR1 is MGHDK and CDR2 is SYGVNS in the germline V gene. V was cut by 10 bases and J by 0 bases, with 10 bases left in between. The CDR3 has 13 amino acids.

This clonotype showed up just a few times. The J gene is TRBJ2-3, the V gene TRBV12-3 or TRBV12-4; D gene ambiguous. With 3 bases removed from V and 1 base from J, the gap between germline ends came to 11 bases. The length of the CDR3 is 15 residues. CDR3 bases: TGTGCCAGCAGTTTGTTCAGGTACGGCACAGATACGCAGTATTTT. Residues: CASSLFRYGTDTQYF.

This clonotype has a handful of counts. The chain couples TRBV27 to TRBJ2-7; 14 nucleotides line up with TRBD2. The CDR3 is 16 amino acids. CDR1 MNHEY and CDR2 SMNVEV come from the germline V gene (reference sequence). V trimming: 0 bases; J trimming: 2 bases; junction bases outside the gene matches: 0. The CDR3 protein is CASSLSTSGRAYEQYF. DNA for the CDR3: TGTGCCAGCAGTTTATCGACTAGCGGGAGGGCCTACGAGCAGTACTTC.

The J gene is TRBJ2-7, the V gene TRBV29-1; D may be TRBD2 (5 bases). The V end was cut by 7 bases, the J end by 3 bases, with 13 bases between. The V gene's germline CDR1 is SQVTM and CDR2 ANQGSEA. CDR3 length: 12 residues. CDR3 protein: CSAREGVYEQYF. The DNA for the CDR3 is TGCAGCGCCCGCGAGGGAGTCTACGAGCAGTACTTC.

V and J are TRBV4-3 and TRBJ2-1; 8 bases match TRBD2. The V and J ends lost 0 bases and 4 bases, in that order; junction bases with no gene match: 2. Germline V lookup: CDR1 LGHNA, CDR2 YSLEER. The length of the CDR3 is 15 residues. This CDR3 is CASSQEIAGYNEQFF. In DNA, the CDR3 is TGCGCCAGCAGCCAAGAAATAGCGGGATACAATGAGCAGTTCTTC.

This clonotype appeared many times. The J gene is TRBJ2-1, the V gene TRBV7-9; D is ambiguous. V was trimmed by 0 bases and J by 5 bases, leaving 2 bases between them. There are 12 residues in the CDR3. The germline V gene encodes CDR1 SEHNR and CDR2 FQNEAQ (reference sequence). The CDR3 loop reads CASSLAHNEQFF. DNA of the CDR3: TGTGCCAGCAGCTTAGCCCACAATGAGCAGTTCTTC.

The chain links TRBV27 to TRBJ2-7; 9 positions agree with TRBD1. V trimming: 1 base; J trimming: 3 bases; junction bases outside the gene matches: 1. This CDR3 comprises 14 residues. In germline, CDR1 is MNHEY, CDR2 SMNVEV (reference sequence). The CDR3 DNA reads as TGTGCCAGCAGTTTATGGACAGGGGACTACGAGCAGTACTTC. It is translated as CASSLWTGDYEQYF.

The table lists this clonotype with a few counts. CDR3 sequence: CASSPRAQETQYF. CDR3 nucleotide sequence: TGTGCCAGCAGTCCGCGAGCGCAAGAGACCCAGTACTTC. The rearrangement joins TRBV12-3 or TRBV12-4 to TRBJ2-5; D gene unclear. V lost 5 bases and J 2 bases, leaving 9 bases between the germline ends. The CDR3 extends over 13 amino acids.

The chain links TRBV11-2 to TRBJ2-1; the D is unclear. V lost 0 bases, J lost 0 bases, and 9 bases lay in between. The CDR3 has 16 amino acids. CDR1 and CDR2 from the germline V gene are SGHAT and FQNNGV. The CDR3 sequence: CASSLEGYSSYNEQFF. CDR3 nucleotides: TGTGCCAGCAGCTTAGAAGGCTACAGCTCCTACAATGAGCAGTTCTTC. The whole variable domain, filled in from reference TRBV11-2 and TRBJ2-1, reads EAGVAQSPRYKIIEKRQSVAFWCNPISGHATLYWYQQILGQGPKLLIQFQNNGVVDDSQLPKDRFSAERLKGVDSTLKIQPAKLEDSAVYLCASSLEGYSSYNEQFFGPGTRLTVL.

At least ten counts were recorded for this clonotype. The chain links TRBV4-3 to TRBJ2-1; either TRBD1 or TRBD2 may supply D (5 bases each). Looked up from germline, CDR1 is LGHNA and CDR2 is YSLEER. The CDR3 runs 22 residues. Trimming cost V 0 bases and J 5 bases, with 32 bases left between them. CDR3 sequence (DNA): TGCGCCAGCAGCCAAGACCCCCCACCGAGGGGCCTTCGGGCTTTACGCGACAATGAGCAGTTCTTC. Protein product: CASSQDPPPRGLRALRDNEQFF.

This clonotype turned up a few times. The chain has TRBV28 and TRBJ2-1; D possibly uses TRBD1 or TRBD2 (6 bases each). Germline CDR1 is MDHEN and CDR2 is SYDVKM. The CDR3 consists of 15 residues. Trimming left V 3 bases short and J 3 bases short, with 12 bases between. CDR3 sequence reads: CASSFRGGHYNEQFF. CDR3 sequence (DNA): TGTGCCAGCAGTTTCCGAGGGGGGCACTACAATGAGCAGTTCTTC. The complete variable domain, with remaining parts taken from reference TRBV28 and TRBJ2-1, reads DVKVTQSSRYLVKRTGEKVFLECVQDMDHENMFWYRQDPGLGLRLIYFSYDVKMKEKGDIPEGYSVSREKKERFSLILESASTNQTSMYLCASSFRGGHYNEQFFGPGTRLTVL.

This clonotype was seen repeatedly, ten times or more. V is TRBV13 and J is TRBJ2-1; 7 bases agree with TRBD1. V lost 0 bases, J lost 3 bases, and 2 bases stayed unmatched. The CDR3 is 15 residues long. From germline, CDR1 is PRHDT and CDR2 FYEKMQ (reference sequence). CDR3 in amino acids: CASSLGTGLYNEQFF. For the CDR3, the DNA is TGTGCCAGCAGCTTAGGGACAGGGCTCTACAATGAGCAGTTCTTC. Supplemented by reference TRBV13 and TRBJ2-1, the full variable domain reads AAGVIQSPRHLIKEKRETATLKCYPIPRHDTVYWYQQGPGQDPQFLISFYEKMQSDKGSIPDRFSAQQFSDYHSELNMSSLELGDSALYFCASSLGTGLYNEQFFGPGTRLTVL.

In its sample, this clonotype was seen a few times. The chain is built from TRBV28 and TRBJ2-5, with TRBD2 matching 11 bases. The V segment lost 5 bases and the J segment 5 bases; nucleotides outside the gene matches: 4. The CDR3 consists of 14 residues. In germline, CDR1 is MDHEN, CDR2 SYDVKM. Here the CDR3 DNA reads TGTGCCAGCAGTCAGACTAGCGGGATGGAGACCCAGTACTTC. Protein product: CASSQTSGMETQYF. Filled out from reference TRBV28 and TRBJ2-5, the complete variable domain reads DVKVTQSSRYLVKRTGEKVFLECVQDMDHENMFWYRQDPGLGLRLIYFSYDVKMKEKGDIPEGYSVSREKKERFSLILESASTNQTSMYLCASSQTSGMETQYFGPGTRLLVL.

The chain has TRBV2 and TRBJ2-7, with a tentative D call TRBD2 (5 bases). Germline CDR1 reads SNHLY; CDR2 reads FYNNEI. The CDR3 is made up of 13 amino acids. The V end lost 6 bases, the J end lost 6 bases, and 15 bases lay between the germline ends. The CDR3 reads CASRYEGGGEQYF. The CDR3 DNA sequence: TGTGCCAGCAGGTACGAGGGTGGAGGCGAGCAGTACTTC.

This clonotype has ten or more counts. The J gene is TRBJ1-3, the V gene TRBV29-1; no clear D gene. CDR3 length: 13 amino acids. Between the trimmed V and J ends, which lost 2 bases and 1 base, there was a span of 6 bases. Germline lookup yields CDR1 SQVTM and CDR2 ANQGSEA. CDR3 sequence reads: CSVEQPSGNTIYF. CDR3 sequence (DNA): TGCAGCGTTGAACAACCGTCTGGAAACACCATATATTTT.

The chain links TRBV6-2 or TRBV6-3 to TRBJ1-2; no firm D call. Germline V lookup: CDR1 MNHEY, CDR2 SVGEGT. This CDR3 spans 14 amino acids. The ends were cut back, 5 bases at V and 4 bases at J, with 14 bases in the middle. The DNA of the CDR3 is TGTGCCAGCAGTGATCCCGCGGGGTTCTATGGCTACACCTTC. Its protein product is CASSDPAGFYGYTF.

This clonotype was found a few times. Sequence at one end of the junction differs from germline and may be a read error. The chain links TRBV7-7 to TRBJ2-1; TRBD2 agrees at 10 bases. The CDR3 is 15 amino acids. The germline V gene encodes CDR1 SSHAT and CDR2 FNYEAQ (reference sequence). This CDR3 is CASSLAAGGRNEQFF. In DNA form, the CDR3 reads TGTGCTAGCAGCTTAGCAGCGGGGGGGCGCAATGAGCAGTTCTTC.

A few counts support this clonotype. This sequence joins TRBV30 and TRBJ2-7; 8 nucleotides match TRBD1. The germline gives CDR1 GTSNPN, CDR2 SVGIG (reference sequence). The CDR3 runs 14 residues. With 2 bases clipped from V and 3 bases from J, the junction kept 6 bases outside the gene matches. The CDR3 sequence is CAWSFGQGVYEQYF. In DNA, the CDR3 is TGTGCCTGGAGTTTCGGACAGGGAGTCTACGAGCAGTACTTC.

This clonotype turned up a few times. The chain carries TRBV12-3 or TRBV12-4 and TRBJ2-5, with a weak D call TRBD2 (5 bases). The CDR3 sequence is 13 residues long. The germline V and J ends were trimmed by 5 bases and 1 base, with 8 bases remaining between them. The CDR3 DNA is TGTGCCAGCAGTCGGAGGAGCCAAGAGACCCAGTACTTC. Protein: CASSRRSQETQYF.

The chain combines TRBV11-2 with TRBJ2-7; TRBD1 might be the D (5 bases). Between the trimmed V and J ends, which lost 3 bases and 2 bases, there was a span of 11 bases. CDR3 length: 14 amino acids. Germline V gives CDR1 SGHAT, CDR2 FQNNGV. The CDR3 spells CASSFQDNPYEQYF. The DNA for the CDR3 is TGTGCCAGCAGCTTCCAGGACAACCCCTACGAGCAGTACTTC.

The chain links TRBV5-1 to TRBJ2-7, with no clear D. With 0 bases removed from V and 6 bases from J, the gap between germline ends came to 7 bases. CDR1 is SGHRS and CDR2 is YFSETQ in the germline V gene. CDR3 length: 12 amino acids. The CDR3 protein is CASSLAGREQYF. The CDR3 DNA sequence: TGCGCCAGCAGCTTGGCTGGGCGCGAGCAGTACTTC.

V and J are TRBV11-2 and TRBJ2-5, with D perhaps TRBD1 (5 bases). The CDR3 is made up of 14 amino acids. V gave up 2 bases and J gave up 5 bases, with 12 bases separating them. CDR1 and CDR2 from the germline V gene are SGHAT and FQNNGV. CDR3 nucleotides: TGTGCCAGCAGCTTACAGGGTGCACGGGAGACCCAGTACTTC. This encodes CASSLQGARETQYF.

This clonotype has at least ten counts. The CDR3 coding sequence is TGTGCCAGCAGTGAATTCGGACTAGCGGGAGGACTCTCGACAGAGACCCAGTACTTC. The encoded protein is CASSEFGLAGGLSTETQYF. V usage is TRBV6-1 and J usage is TRBJ2-5, with 14 nucleotides matching TRBD2. V was pared by 2 bases and J by 4 bases, with 12 bases of the junction left unmatched. The length of the CDR3 is 19 residues. Germline V gives CDR1 MNHNS, CDR2 SASEGT.